This T cell receptor (beta chain) comes out of a study of blood T cell repertoires in COVID-19. Here immunoSEQ multiplex PCR was the method, and the copy in TCRdb shows in-frame clones only, minus some. The table records approximately 20,000 clones, 85% of them present only once. Sequencing used peripheral blood. This TCR was recovered from a man of 80 years or more with acute or convalescent COVID-19.

CDR3 protein: CASSQDLSGFRRDTQYF. In DNA, the CDR3 is TGTGCCAGCAGCCAAGATCTATCGGGATTCAGGAGGGATACGCAGTATTTT. The V and J genes are TRBV14 and TRBJ2-3, with D possibly matching TRBD2 (5 bases). This CDR3 contains 17 residues. V was trimmed by 0 bases and J by 6 bases, leaving 19 bases between them. CDR1 and CDR2 (germline): SGHDN, FVKESK.